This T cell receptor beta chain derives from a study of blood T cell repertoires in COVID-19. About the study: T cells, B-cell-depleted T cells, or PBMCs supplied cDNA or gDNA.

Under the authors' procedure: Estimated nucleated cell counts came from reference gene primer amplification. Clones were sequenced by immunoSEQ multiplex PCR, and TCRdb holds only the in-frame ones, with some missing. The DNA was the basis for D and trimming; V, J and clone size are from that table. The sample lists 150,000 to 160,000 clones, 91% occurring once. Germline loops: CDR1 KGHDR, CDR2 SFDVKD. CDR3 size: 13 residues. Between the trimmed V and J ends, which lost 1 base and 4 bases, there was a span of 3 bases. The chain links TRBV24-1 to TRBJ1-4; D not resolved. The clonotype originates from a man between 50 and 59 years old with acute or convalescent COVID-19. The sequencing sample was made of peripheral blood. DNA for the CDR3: TGTGCCACCAGTGATTTACATAATGAAAAACTGTTTTTT. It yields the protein CATSDLHNEKLFF.